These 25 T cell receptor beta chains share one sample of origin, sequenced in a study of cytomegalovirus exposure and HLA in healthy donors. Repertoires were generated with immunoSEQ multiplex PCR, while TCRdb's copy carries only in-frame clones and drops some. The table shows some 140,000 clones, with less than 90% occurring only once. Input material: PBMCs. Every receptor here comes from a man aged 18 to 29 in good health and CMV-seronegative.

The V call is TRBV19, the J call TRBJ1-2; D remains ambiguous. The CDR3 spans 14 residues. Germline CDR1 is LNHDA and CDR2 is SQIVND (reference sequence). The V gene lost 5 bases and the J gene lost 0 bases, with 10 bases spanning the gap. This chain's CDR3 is CASSGMGANYGYTF. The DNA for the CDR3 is TGTGCCAGTAGTGGGATGGGAGCTAACTATGGCTACACCTTC.

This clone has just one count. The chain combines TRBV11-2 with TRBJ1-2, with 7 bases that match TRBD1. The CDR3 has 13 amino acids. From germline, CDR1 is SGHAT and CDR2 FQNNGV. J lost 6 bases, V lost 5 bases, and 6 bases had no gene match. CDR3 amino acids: CASSQTGWDGYTF. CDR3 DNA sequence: TGTGCCAGCAGCCAGACAGGGTGGGATGGCTACACCTTC.

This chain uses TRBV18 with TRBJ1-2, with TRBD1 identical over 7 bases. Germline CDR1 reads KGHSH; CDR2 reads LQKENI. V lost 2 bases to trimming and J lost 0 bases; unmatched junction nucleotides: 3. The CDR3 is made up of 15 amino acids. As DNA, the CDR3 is TGTGCCAGCTCACCAAACAGGGGAACTAACTATGGCTACACCTTC. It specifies CASSPNRGTNYGYTF.

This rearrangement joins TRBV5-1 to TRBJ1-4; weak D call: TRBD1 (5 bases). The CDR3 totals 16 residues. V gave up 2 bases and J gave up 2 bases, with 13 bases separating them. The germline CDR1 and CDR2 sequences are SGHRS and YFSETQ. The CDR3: CASSFSSGNTNEKLFF. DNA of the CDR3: TGCGCCAGCAGCTTTAGTTCAGGGAACACTAATGAAAAACTGTTTTTT.

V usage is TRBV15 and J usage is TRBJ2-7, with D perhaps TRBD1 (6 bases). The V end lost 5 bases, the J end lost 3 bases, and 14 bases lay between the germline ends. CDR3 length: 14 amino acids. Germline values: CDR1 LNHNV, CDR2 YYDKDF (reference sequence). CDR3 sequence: CATSGRTGNYEQYF. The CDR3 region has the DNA TGTGCCACCAGCGGCAGAACAGGGAACTACGAGCAGTACTTC.

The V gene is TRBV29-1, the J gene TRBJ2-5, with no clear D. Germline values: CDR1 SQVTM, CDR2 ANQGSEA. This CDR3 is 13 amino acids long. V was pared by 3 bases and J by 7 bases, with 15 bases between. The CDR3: CSVDARGHGTQYF. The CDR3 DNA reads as TGCAGCGTTGACGCCCGTGGGCATGGGACCCAGTACTTC.

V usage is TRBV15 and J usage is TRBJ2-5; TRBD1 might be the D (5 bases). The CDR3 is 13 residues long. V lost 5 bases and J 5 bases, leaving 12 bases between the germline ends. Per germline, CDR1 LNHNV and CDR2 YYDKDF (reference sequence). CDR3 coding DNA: TGTGCCACCAGCCTAGACCCAGGGGAGACCCAGTACTTC. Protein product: CATSLDPGETQYF. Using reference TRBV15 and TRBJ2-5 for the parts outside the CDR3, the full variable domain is DAMVIQNPRYQVTQFGKPVTLSCSQTLNHNVMYWYQQKSSQAPKLLFHYYDKDFNNEADTPDNFQSRRPNTSFCFLDIRSPGLGDTAMYLCATSLDPGETQYFGPGTRLLVL.

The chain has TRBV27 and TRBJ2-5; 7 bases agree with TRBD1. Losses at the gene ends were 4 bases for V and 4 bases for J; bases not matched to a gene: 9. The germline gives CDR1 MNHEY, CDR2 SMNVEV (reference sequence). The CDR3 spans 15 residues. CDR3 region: CASSYSYRGGETQYF. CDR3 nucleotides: TGTGCCAGCAGTTACTCATACAGGGGTGGAGAGACCCAGTACTTC.

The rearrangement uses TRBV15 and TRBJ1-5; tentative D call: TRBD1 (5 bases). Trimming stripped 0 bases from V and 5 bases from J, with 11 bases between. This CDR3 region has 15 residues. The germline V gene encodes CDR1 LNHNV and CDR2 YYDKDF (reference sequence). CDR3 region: CATSRDPRVHQPQHF. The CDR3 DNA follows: TGTGCCACCAGCAGAGATCCCAGGGTACATCAGCCCCAGCATTTT.

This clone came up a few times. DNA of the CDR3: TGTGCCAGCAGTCAATGGGGGCGCAATCAGCCCCAGCATTTT. As protein: CASSQWGRNQPQHF. The rearrangement joins TRBV27 to TRBJ1-5; the D gene is possibly TRBD1 (6 bases). CDR1 is MNHEY and CDR2 is SMNVEV in the germline V gene (reference sequence). The CDR3 is 14 amino acids. V lost 5 bases to trimming and J lost 2 bases, with 10 bases between them.

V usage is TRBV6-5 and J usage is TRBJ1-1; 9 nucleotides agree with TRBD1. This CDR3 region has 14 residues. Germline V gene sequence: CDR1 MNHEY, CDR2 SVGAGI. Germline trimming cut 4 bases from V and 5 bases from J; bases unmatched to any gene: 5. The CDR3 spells CASSFTGTGTEAFF. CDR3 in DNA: TGTGCCAGCAGTTTTACCGGGACAGGGACTGAAGCTTTCTTT.

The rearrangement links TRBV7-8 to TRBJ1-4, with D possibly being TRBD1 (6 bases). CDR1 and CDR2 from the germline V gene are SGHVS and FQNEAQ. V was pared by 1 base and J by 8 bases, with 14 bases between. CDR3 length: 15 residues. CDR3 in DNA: TGTGCCAGCAGCTTAGTGGTCAGGGGATGGGAAAAACTGTTTTTT. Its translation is CASSLVVRGWEKLFF.

The CDR3 sequence is CASSLAYGGQLQLHYEQYF. CDR3 bases: TGTGCCAGCAGCTTGGCCTACGGTGGACAGCTCCAACTCCACTACGAGCAGTACTTC. This rearrangement joins TRBV5-6 to TRBJ2-7; perhaps TRBD1 as D (6 bases). The germline V gene has CDR1 SGHDT and CDR2 YYEEEE. Trimming removed 0 bases from V and 3 bases from J, with 25 bases in between. The CDR3 covers 19 residues.

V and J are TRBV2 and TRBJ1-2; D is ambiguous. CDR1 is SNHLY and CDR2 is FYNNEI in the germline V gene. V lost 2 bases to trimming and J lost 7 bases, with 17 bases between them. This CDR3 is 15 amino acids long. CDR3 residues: CASSESLTRSSGYTF. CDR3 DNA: TGTGCCAGCAGTGAATCCCTGACTCGAAGCTCTGGCTACACCTTC.

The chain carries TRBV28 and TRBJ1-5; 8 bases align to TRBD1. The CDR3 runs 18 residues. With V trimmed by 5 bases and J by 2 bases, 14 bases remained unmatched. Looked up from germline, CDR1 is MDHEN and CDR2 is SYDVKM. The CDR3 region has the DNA TGTGCCAGCAGTCCCGTAGGGGCAGGGGGCAGGGGCAATCAGCCCCAGCATTTT. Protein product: CASSPVGAGGRGNQPQHF.

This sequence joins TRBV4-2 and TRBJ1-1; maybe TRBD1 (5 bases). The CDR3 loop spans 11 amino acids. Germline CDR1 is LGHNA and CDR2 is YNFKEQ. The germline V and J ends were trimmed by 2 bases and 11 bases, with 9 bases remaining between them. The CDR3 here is CASSQQGGAFF. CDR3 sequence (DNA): TGTGCCAGCAGCCAACAGGGTGGGGCTTTCTTT.

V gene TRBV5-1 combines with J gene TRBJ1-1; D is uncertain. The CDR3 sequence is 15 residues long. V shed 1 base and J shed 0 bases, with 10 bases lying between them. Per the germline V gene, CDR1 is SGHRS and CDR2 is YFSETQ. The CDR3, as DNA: TGCGCCAGCAGCTTGAATCCGGGATTGAACACTGAAGCTTTCTTT. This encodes CASSLNPGLNTEAFF.

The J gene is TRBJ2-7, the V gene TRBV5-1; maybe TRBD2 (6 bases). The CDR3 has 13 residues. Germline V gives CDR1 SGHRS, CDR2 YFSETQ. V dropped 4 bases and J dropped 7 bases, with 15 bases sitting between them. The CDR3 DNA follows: TGCGCCAGCAGCGCCGAGACTAGACTTGAGCAGTACTTC. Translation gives CASSAETRLEQYF.

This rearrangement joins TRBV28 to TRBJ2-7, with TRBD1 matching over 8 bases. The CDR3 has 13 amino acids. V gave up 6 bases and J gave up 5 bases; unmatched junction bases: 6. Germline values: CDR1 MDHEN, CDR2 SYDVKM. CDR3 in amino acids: CASRPGGEHEQYF. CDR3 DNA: TGTGCCAGCAGACCAGGGGGCGAACACGAGCAGTACTTC. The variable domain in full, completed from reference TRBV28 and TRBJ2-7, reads DVKVTQSSRYLVKRTGEKVFLECVQDMDHENMFWYRQDPGLGLRLIYFSYDVKMKEKGDIPEGYSVSREKKERFSLILESASTNQTSMYLCASRPGGEHEQYFGPGTRLTVT.

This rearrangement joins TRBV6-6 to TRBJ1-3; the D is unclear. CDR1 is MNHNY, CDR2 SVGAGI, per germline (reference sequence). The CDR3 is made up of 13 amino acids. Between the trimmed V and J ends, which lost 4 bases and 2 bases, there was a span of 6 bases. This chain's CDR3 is CASSSGPGNTIYF. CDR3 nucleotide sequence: TGTGCCAGCAGTTCCGGTCCTGGAAACACCATATATTTT.

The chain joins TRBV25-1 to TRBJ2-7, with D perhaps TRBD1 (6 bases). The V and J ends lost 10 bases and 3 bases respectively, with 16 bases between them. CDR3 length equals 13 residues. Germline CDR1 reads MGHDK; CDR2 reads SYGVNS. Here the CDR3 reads CATSGDTLYEQYF. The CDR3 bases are TGTGCCACCTCTGGGGACACCCTCTACGAGCAGTACTTC.

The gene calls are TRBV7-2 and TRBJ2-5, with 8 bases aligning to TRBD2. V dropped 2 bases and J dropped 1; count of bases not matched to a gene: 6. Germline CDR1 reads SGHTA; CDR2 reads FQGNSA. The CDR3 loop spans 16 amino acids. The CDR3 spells CASSLSLAALQETQYF. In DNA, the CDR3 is TGTGCCAGCAGCTTATCACTAGCGGCCCTCCAAGAGACCCAGTACTTC.

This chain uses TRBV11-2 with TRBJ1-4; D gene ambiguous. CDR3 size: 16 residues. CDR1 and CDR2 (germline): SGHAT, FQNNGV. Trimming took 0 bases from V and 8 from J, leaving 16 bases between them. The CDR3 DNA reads TGTGCCAGCAGCTTAGATTTCGGAGGGATCGCCGAAAAACTGTTTTTT. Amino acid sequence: CASSLDFGGIAEKLFF.

The CDR3 protein is CASSLGLAGGRYAGELFF. In nucleotides, the CDR3 is TGTGCCAGCAGCCTGGGACTAGCGGGGGGTCGGTACGCCGGGGAGCTGTTTTTT. The V gene is TRBV9, the J gene TRBJ2-2, with 15 bases identical to TRBD2. Germline V gives CDR1 SGDLS, CDR2 YYNGEE. V lost 4 bases, J lost 6 bases, and 10 bases stayed unmatched. CDR3 length: 18 amino acids.

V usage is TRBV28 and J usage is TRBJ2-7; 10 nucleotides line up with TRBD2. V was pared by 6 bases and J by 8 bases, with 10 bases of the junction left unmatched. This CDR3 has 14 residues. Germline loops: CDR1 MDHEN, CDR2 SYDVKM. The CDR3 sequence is CASRRGASGSKQYF. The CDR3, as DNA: TGTGCCAGCAGGAGGGGGGCTAGCGGGAGCAAGCAGTACTTC.